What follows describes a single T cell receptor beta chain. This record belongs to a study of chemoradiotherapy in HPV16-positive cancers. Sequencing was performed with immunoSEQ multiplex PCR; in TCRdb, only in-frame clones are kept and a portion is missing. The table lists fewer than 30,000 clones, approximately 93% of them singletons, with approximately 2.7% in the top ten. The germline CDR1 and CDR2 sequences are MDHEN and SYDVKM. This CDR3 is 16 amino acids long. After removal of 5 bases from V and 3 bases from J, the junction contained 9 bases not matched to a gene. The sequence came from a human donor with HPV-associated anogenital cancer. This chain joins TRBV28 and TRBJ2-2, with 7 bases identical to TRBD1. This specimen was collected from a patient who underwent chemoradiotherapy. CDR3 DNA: TGTGCCAGCAGTCCCGGGGACAGTTCGTACACCGGGGAGCTGTTTTTT. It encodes CASSPGDSSYTGELFF.